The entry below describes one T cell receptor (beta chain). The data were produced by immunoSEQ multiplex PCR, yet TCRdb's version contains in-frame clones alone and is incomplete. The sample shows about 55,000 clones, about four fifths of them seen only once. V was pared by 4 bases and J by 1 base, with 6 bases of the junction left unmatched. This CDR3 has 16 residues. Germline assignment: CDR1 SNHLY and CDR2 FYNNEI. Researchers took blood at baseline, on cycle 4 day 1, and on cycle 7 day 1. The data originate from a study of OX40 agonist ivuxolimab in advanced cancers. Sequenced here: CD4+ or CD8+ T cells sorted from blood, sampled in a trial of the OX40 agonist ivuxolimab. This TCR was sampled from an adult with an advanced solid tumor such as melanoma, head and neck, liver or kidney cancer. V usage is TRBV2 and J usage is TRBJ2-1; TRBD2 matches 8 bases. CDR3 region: CASSAFSGNSYNEQFF. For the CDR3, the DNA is TGTGCCAGCAGTGCGTTTAGCGGGAATTCCTACAATGAGCAGTTCTTC.